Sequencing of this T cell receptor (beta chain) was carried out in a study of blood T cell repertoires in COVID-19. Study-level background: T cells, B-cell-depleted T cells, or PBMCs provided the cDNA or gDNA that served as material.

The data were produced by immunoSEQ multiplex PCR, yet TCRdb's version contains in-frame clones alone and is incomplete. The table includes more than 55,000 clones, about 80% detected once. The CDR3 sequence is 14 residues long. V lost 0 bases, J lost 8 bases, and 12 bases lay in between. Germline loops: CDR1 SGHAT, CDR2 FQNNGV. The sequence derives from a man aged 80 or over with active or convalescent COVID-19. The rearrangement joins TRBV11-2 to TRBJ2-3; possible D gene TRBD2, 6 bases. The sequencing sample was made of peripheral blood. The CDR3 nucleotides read TGTGCCAGCAGCTTAGATGCTAGCGACTCTACGCAGTATTTT. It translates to CASSLDASDSTQYF.